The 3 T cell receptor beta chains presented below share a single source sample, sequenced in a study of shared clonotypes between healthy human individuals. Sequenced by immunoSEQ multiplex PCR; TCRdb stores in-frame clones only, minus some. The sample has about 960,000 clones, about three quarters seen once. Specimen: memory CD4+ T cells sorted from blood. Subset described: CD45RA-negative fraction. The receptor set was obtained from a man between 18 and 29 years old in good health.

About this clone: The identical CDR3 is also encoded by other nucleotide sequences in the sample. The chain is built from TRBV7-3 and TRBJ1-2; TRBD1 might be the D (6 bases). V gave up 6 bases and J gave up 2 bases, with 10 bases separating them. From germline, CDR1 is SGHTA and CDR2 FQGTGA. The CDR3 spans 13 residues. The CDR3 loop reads CASSPDRNYGYTF. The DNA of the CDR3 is TGTGCCAGCAGTCCCGACAGGAACTATGGCTACACCTTC.

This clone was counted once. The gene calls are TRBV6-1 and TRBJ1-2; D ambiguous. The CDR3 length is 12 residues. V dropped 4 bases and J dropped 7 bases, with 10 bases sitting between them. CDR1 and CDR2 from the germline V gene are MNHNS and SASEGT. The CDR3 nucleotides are TGTGCCAGCAGTGTCCGGGCGGGTGGCTACACCTTC. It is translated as CASSVRAGGYTF.

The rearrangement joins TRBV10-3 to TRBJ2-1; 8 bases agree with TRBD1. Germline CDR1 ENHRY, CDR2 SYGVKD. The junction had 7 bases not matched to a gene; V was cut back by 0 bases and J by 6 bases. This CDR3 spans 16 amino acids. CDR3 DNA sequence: TGTGCCATCAGTGAGTCGGGCAGGGGGCGCGTCAATGAGCAGTTCTTC. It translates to CAISESGRGRVNEQFF.